These 10 T cell receptor beta chains came from one sample sequenced in a study of response to subunit inactivated influenza vaccine. Via MiXCR, TCRdb re-called the RT-PCR reads, giving one row per CDR3 protein. The profile shows about 540,000 distinct CDR3 sequences, 20% to 25% of them singletons. These data also formed part of another study, on T cells expressing NK-cell markers. That paper states: A 5'RACE template switching approach incorporating UMIs was used to make TCR beta cDNA.

The sequences come from CD4+ T cells sorted from PBMCs, collected approximately 13 days after vaccination. The receptors shown here come from a man between 45 and 60 years old who received an inactivated influenza vaccine.

There are a few counts of this clonotype. This rearrangement joins TRBV12-3 or TRBV12-4 to TRBJ2-1; 9 positions agree with TRBD1. After removal of 6 bases from V and 3 bases from J, the junction contained 9 bases not matched to a gene. The length of the CDR3 is 16 residues. CDR3 bases: TGTGCCAGCAGCCTCCTTGGACAGGGGATCTACAATGAGCAGTTCTTC. It specifies CASSLLGQGIYNEQFF.

This clonotype was detected a few times. V and J are TRBV24-1 and TRBJ2-6; TRBD1 might be the D (5 bases). V lost 3 bases and J 4 bases, leaving 15 bases between the germline ends. The CDR3 runs 17 residues. Germline V CDR1 and CDR2: KGHDR, SFDVKD. The DNA for the CDR3 is TGTGCCACCAGTGATCCGACACAGGTTACCGGGGCCAACGTCCTGACTTTC. This gives the protein CATSDPTQVTGANVLTF.

This clonotype was seen many times. The chain uses TRBV5-1 and TRBJ2-7; D gene unclear. V dropped 0 bases and J dropped 3 bases, with 7 bases sitting between them. The germline V gene encodes CDR1 SGHRS and CDR2 YFSETQ. CDR3 length equals 13 residues. The CDR3 DNA sequence: TGCGCCAGCAGCTTGGGGCCGGGCTACGAGCAGTACTTC. Translated: CASSLGPGYEQYF.

CDR3 DNA: TGCGCCAGCAGCTCATCGCTCCTTGTGCCCTACAATGAGCAGTTCTTC. Residues: CASSSSLLVPYNEQFF. This chain uses TRBV5-1 with TRBJ2-1, with D unresolved. The germline gives CDR1 SGHRS, CDR2 YFSETQ. The CDR3 consists of 16 residues. The ends were cut back, 3 bases at V and 2 bases at J, with 15 bases in the middle.

This clonotype was observed a handful of times. The CDR3 sequence: CASSLVGGGFNSYNEQFF. CDR3 coding DNA: TGTGCCAGCAGCTTAGTAGGGGGGGGGTTTAACTCCTACAATGAGCAGTTCTTC. The rearrangement uses TRBV11-2 and TRBJ2-1, with D perhaps TRBD2 (7 bases). Germline-derived CDR1 and CDR2 are SGHAT and FQNNGV. This CDR3 is 18 amino acids long. Trimming removed 1 base at V and 0 bases at J, with 16 bases between.

The rearrangement joins TRBV20-1 to TRBJ2-5; no definite D call. In germline, CDR1 is DFQATT, CDR2 SNEGSKA (reference sequence). The CDR3 runs 14 residues. Trimming removed 5 bases at V and 5 bases at J, with 18 bases between. CDR3 nucleotides: TGCAGTGCTTCCCAGCTAGAGGAAAGGGAGACCCAGTACTTC. Protein product: CSASQLEERETQYF.

This clonotype was observed many times. This chain links TRBV7-3 with TRBJ2-1, with TRBD2 matching 7 bases. This CDR3 spans 16 amino acids. V shed 0 bases and J 1 base; nucleotides not matched to a gene: 3. From germline, CDR1 is SGHTA and CDR2 FQGTGA. In DNA form, the CDR3 reads TGTGCCAGCAGCTTAACCGGCGGGAGATCCTACAATGAGCAGTTCTTC. Translated: CASSLTGGRSYNEQFF.

This clonotype came up a few times. The CDR3 spells CSASTGAYQETQYF. CDR3 nucleotides: TGCAGTGCCTCAACAGGGGCGTACCAAGAGACCCAGTACTTC. The rearrangement links TRBV20-1 to TRBJ2-5, with 7 positions matching TRBD1. The CDR3 length is 14 residues. Per germline, CDR1 DFQATT and CDR2 SNEGSKA (reference sequence). With V trimmed by 6 bases and J by 0 bases, 7 bases remained unmatched.

This clonotype was seen ten or more times. V gene TRBV4-2 combines with J gene TRBJ2-3; 8 bases match TRBD1. CDR1 LGHNA and CDR2 YNFKEQ come from the germline V gene. J lost 0 bases, V lost 5 bases, and 7 bases had no gene match. The CDR3 runs 16 residues. The DNA of the CDR3 is TGTGCCAGCAGCACCCGACAGGGGAAAAGCACAGATACGCAGTATTTT. As protein: CASSTRQGKSTDTQYF.

J is TRBJ2-7 and V is TRBV18, with a weak D call TRBD2 (6 bases). The V end lost 2 bases, the J end lost 0 bases, and 11 bases lay between the germline ends. The germline V gene encodes CDR1 KGHSH and CDR2 LQKENI. This CDR3 is 15 amino acids long. The CDR3 DNA reads as TGTGCCAGCTCACCAACGACTAGGAACTCCTACGAGCAGTACTTC. It is translated as CASSPTTRNSYEQYF.